The 29 T cell receptor beta chains given below trace back to one sample, sequenced in a study of T cell repertoires in cytomegalovirus infection. These receptors have no known antigen. One entry per CDR3 protein results from TCRdb running MiXCR on the reads. Among around 800,000 distinct CDR3 sequences listed, around a third were seen once. Here the sequenced sample was cultured CD8+ T cells from PBMCs, taken from culture after CMV antigen stimulation. These receptors came from a human donor in good health (CMV status not recorded). Some clones in this sample may be carry-over from other donors' samples.

The V and J genes are TRBV7-8 and TRBJ1-3; TRBD1 aligns across 8 bases. Looked up from germline, CDR1 is SGHVS and CDR2 is FQNEAQ. Trimming took 5 bases from V and 7 from J; bases not matched to a gene: 10. CDR3 size: 15 residues. The DNA of the CDR3 is TGTGCCAGCAGCCCAGGACAGGGAATTGTCAACACCATATATTTT. This translates into CASSPGQGIVNTIYF. The entire variable domain, with the rest obtained from reference TRBV7-8 and TRBJ1-3, is as follows: GAGVSQSPRYKVAKRGQDVALRCDPISGHVSLFWYQQALGQGPEFLTYFQNEAQLDKSGLPSDRFFAERPEGSVSTLKIQRTQQEDSAVYLCASSPGQGIVNTIYFGEGSWLTVV.

The chain carries TRBV15 and TRBJ2-7; D is possibly TRBD1 or TRBD2 (5 bases each). The V gene lost 4 bases and the J gene lost 1 base, with 14 bases spanning the gap. The germline V gene has CDR1 LNHNV and CDR2 YYDKDF (reference sequence). The CDR3 is 15 residues long. The CDR3 nucleotides read TGTGCCACCAGCATCCGGGACGGAAGATCCTACGAGCAGTACTTC. Amino acid sequence: CATSIRDGRSYEQYF. Filled out from reference TRBV15 and TRBJ2-7, the complete variable domain reads DAMVIQNPRYQVTQFGKPVTLSCSQTLNHNVMYWYQQKSSQAPKLLFHYYDKDFNNEADTPDNFQSRRPNTSFCFLDIRSPGLGDTAMYLCATSIRDGRSYEQYFGPGTRLTVT.

V gene TRBV20-1 combines with J gene TRBJ2-7, with 7 positions matching TRBD2. V lost 0 bases and J lost 6; bases outside the gene matches: 8. Germline values: CDR1 DFQATT, CDR2 SNEGSKA (reference sequence). The CDR3 has 14 amino acids. The CDR3 region has the DNA TGCAGTGCTAGAGAGGCGGGGGACGCCTCCGAGCAGTACGTC. Amino acids: CSAREAGDASEQYV.

The table lists this clonotype with a few counts. The chain has TRBV6-6 and TRBJ2-7; D is uncertain. V was cut by 2 bases and J by 0 bases, with 8 bases left in between. From germline, CDR1 is MNHNY and CDR2 SVGAGI (reference sequence). The length of the CDR3 is 14 residues. CDR3: CASSYAADSYEQYF. The CDR3 coding sequence is TGTGCCAGCAGTTACGCGGCAGACTCCTACGAGCAGTACTTC.

There are a few counts of this clonotype. The rearrangement uses TRBV2 and TRBJ1-6; TRBD1 matches 9 bases. With V trimmed by 5 bases and J by 7 bases, 6 bases remained unmatched. Germline CDR1 SNHLY, CDR2 FYNNEI. This CDR3 contains 15 residues. The CDR3 DNA follows: TGTGCCAGCAGTCATCCAGGACAGGGGAATTCACCCCTCCACTTT. This gives the protein CASSHPGQGNSPLHF.

This clonotype was found a few times. The rearrangement links TRBV5-1 to TRBJ2-7, with 10 positions matching TRBD1. Germline V lookup: CDR1 SGHRS, CDR2 YFSETQ. V trimming: 2 bases; J trimming: 5 bases; junction bases outside the gene matches: 4. The CDR3 covers 14 residues. The CDR3 spells CASSFGTGVHEQYF. DNA of the CDR3: TGCGCCAGCAGCTTTGGGACAGGGGTCCACGAGCAGTACTTC.

The CDR3 DNA is TGTGCCAGCAGTTTAGACAGGGGGTCTTACACCGGGGAGCTGTTTTTT. Its protein product is CASSLDRGSYTGELFF. The chain combines TRBV12-3 or TRBV12-4 with TRBJ2-2; 8 bases map to TRBD1. V shed 1 base and J 3 bases; nucleotides not matched to a gene: 4. CDR3 length: 16 amino acids.

Many counts were recorded for this clonotype. This rearrangement joins TRBV7-8 to TRBJ1-4; D gene unclear. Per the germline V gene, CDR1 is SGHVS and CDR2 is FQNEAQ. The CDR3 totals 18 residues. With 2 bases removed from V and 0 bases from J, the gap between germline ends came to 16 bases. The CDR3 DNA reads as TGTGCCAGCAGCTTAAAGAGGGAGGCCCCCGCAACTAATGAAAAACTGTTTTTT. Its translation is CASSLKREAPATNEKLFF.

In this sample, this clonotype turned up a few times. V is TRBV6-5 and J is TRBJ2-1; D gene uncertain. With 6 bases removed from V and 6 bases from J, the gap between germline ends came to 12 bases. This CDR3 has 13 residues. Germline V lookup: CDR1 MNHEY, CDR2 SVGAGI. The CDR3 bases are TGTGCCAGCAGCCTCGGACCCGCCAATGAGCAGTTCTTC. This translates into CASSLGPANEQFF.

V and J are TRBV7-9 and TRBJ1-1; possible D gene TRBD1, 5 bases. CDR1 and CDR2 (germline): SEHNR, FQNEAQ (reference sequence). Trimming cost V 4 bases and J 3 bases, with 18 bases left between them. The CDR3 length is 16 residues. The CDR3 coding sequence is TGTGCCAGCAGCTCCCGGGGCTCAAACCGGGACACTGAAGCTTTCTTT. As protein: CASSSRGSNRDTEAFF.

The rearrangement links TRBV7-9 to TRBJ1-2, with 8 bases lining up with TRBD1. V dropped 4 bases and J dropped 5; count of bases not matched to a gene: 9. The CDR3 spans 15 residues. CDR1 and CDR2 from the germline V gene are SEHNR and FQNEAQ (reference sequence). The CDR3 sequence is CASSSVTGTGYGYTF. The CDR3 nucleotides are TGTGCCAGCAGCTCCGTTACCGGGACAGGATATGGCTACACCTTC.

CDR3 amino acids: CASSHRYKFDGYTF. The CDR3 nucleotides read TGTGCCAGTAGTCACAGGTATAAATTTGATGGCTACACCTTC. V usage is TRBV19 and J usage is TRBJ1-2; possible D gene TRBD1, 5 bases. V lost 5 bases and J lost 6, with 16 bases in between. The CDR3 extends over 14 amino acids. The germline gives CDR1 LNHDA, CDR2 SQIVND (reference sequence). Full variable domain (remainder filled in from reference TRBV19 and TRBJ1-2): DGGITQSPKYLFRKEGQNVTLSCEQNLNHDAMYWYRQDPGQGLRLIYYSQIVNDFQKGDIAEGYSVSREKKESFPLTVTSAQKNPTAFYLCASSHRYKFDGYTFGSGTRLTVV.

V usage is TRBV19 and J usage is TRBJ1-1; D is unresolved. V lost 4 bases and J 1 base, leaving 7 bases between the germline ends. CDR1 LNHDA and CDR2 SQIVND come from the germline V gene (reference sequence). This CDR3 comprises 13 residues. CDR3 sequence: CASSSWENTEAFF. The CDR3 DNA is TGTGCCAGTAGTAGTTGGGAGAACACTGAAGCTTTCTTT.

The rearrangement uses TRBV10-3 and TRBJ2-3; D gene uncertain. Germline V gene sequence: CDR1 ENHRY, CDR2 SYGVKD. The CDR3 extends over 11 amino acids. The CDR3 is CADMVGDTQYF. The CDR3 DNA sequence: TGTGCAGATATGGTAGGGGATACGCAGTATTTT.

This clonotype was seen ten or more times. The chain uses TRBV7-2 and TRBJ1-2, with 8 nucleotides matching TRBD1. Germline CDR1 reads SGHTA; CDR2 reads FQGNSA. The V gene end was trimmed by 5 bases and the J gene end by 3 bases; junction bases not matched to a gene: 5. This CDR3 contains 14 residues. The CDR3 loop is CASSGPGQDYGYTF. The CDR3 coding sequence is TGTGCCAGCAGCGGACCGGGACAGGACTATGGCTACACCTTC.

In its sample, this clonotype was seen a few times. The V and J genes are TRBV2 and TRBJ2-5; 8 bases are a match to TRBD2. Germline V gives CDR1 SNHLY, CDR2 FYNNEI. V shed 10 bases, J shed 3 bases, and the junction held 7 bases outside the gene matches. The CDR3 runs 13 residues. CDR3 in DNA: TGTGCCATCACCGGGGGGGCAAAAGAGACCCAGTACTTC. Translating gives CAITGGAKETQYF.

The rearrangement links TRBV2 to TRBJ2-1, with unresolved D. Deletions cut 7 bases from V and 6 bases from J, with 4 bases between. CDR3 length: 10 amino acids. Germline CDR1 SNHLY, CDR2 FYNNEI. CDR3 region: CASMSNEQFF. The CDR3 DNA is TGTGCCAGCATGTCCAATGAGCAGTTCTTC. Complete variable domain (other parts from reference TRBV2 and TRBJ2-1): EPEVTQTPSHQVTQMGQEVILRCVPISNHLYFYWYRQILGQKVEFLVSFYNNEISEKSEIFDDQFSVERPDGSNFTLKIRSTKLEDSAMYFCASMSNEQFFGPGTRLTVL.

V and J are TRBV6-6 and TRBJ1-2; weak D call: TRBD1 (5 bases). This CDR3 contains 14 residues. With 2 bases removed from V and 2 bases from J, the gap between germline ends came to 9 bases. Per the germline V gene, CDR1 is MNHNY and CDR2 is SVGAGI (reference sequence). The CDR3 DNA sequence: TGTGCCAGCAGTTACGACGGGGCCAACTATGGCTACACCTTC. Its translation: CASSYDGANYGYTF.

Ten or more counts support this clonotype. This chain joins TRBV20-1 and TRBJ1-5; TRBD1 matches 9 bases. The CDR3 sequence is 15 residues long. Germline V lookup: CDR1 DFQATT, CDR2 SNEGSKA (reference sequence). The junction had 5 bases not matched to a gene; V was cut back by 1 base and J by 4 bases. CDR3 sequence (DNA): TGCAGTGCTAGAGTCGGGGGACAGGGAAATCAGCCCCAGCATTTT. Protein product: CSARVGGQGNQPQHF.

The J gene is TRBJ2-5, the V gene TRBV28; 8 nucleotides agree with TRBD1. This CDR3 has 16 amino acids. J gave up 4 bases and V 2 bases, and 9 bases lay outside the gene matches. CDR1 and CDR2 from the germline V gene are MDHEN and SYDVKM. CDR3 sequence (DNA): TGTGCCAGCAGTTTAGGGCCACAGGGGGTAGGAGAGACCCAGTACTTC. This encodes CASSLGPQGVGETQYF.

This clonotype was observed many times. The chain couples TRBV7-6 to TRBJ1-2; D is ambiguous. In germline, CDR1 is SGHVS, CDR2 FNYEAQ. There are 13 residues in the CDR3. Trimming took off 5 bases at V and 3 bases at J, with 10 bases between the two ends. The CDR3 region has the DNA TGTGCCAGCAGCGCGGGGAAATACTATGGCTACACCTTC. Translation: CASSAGKYYGYTF.

There are a few counts of this clonotype. The V and J genes are TRBV28 and TRBJ2-1; D is unresolved. This CDR3 spans 13 amino acids. The germline V gene has CDR1 MDHEN and CDR2 SYDVKM. The ends were cut back, 3 bases at V and 6 bases at J, with 9 bases in the middle. This CDR3 reads CASSLLGGNEQFF. The CDR3 DNA reads TGTGCCAGCAGTTTGCTTGGTGGCAATGAGCAGTTCTTC.

The gene calls are TRBV6-2 or TRBV6-3 and TRBJ1-6; D gene uncertain. The CDR3 is 15 residues long. Trimming stripped 0 bases from V and 5 bases from J, with 8 bases between. Germline assignment: CDR1 MNHEY and CDR2 SVGEGT. DNA for the CDR3: TGTGCCAGCAGTTACTCCTCAGAGGATAATTCACCCCTCCACTTT. The encoded protein is CASSYSSEDNSPLHF.

A word on this clonotype: A clone one base away is much larger, so this may be a read error. The chain employs TRBV7-2 and TRBJ1-6; D gene ambiguous. CDR1 and CDR2 from the germline V gene are SGHTA and FQGNSA. The CDR3 extends over 16 amino acids. This CDR3 is CVSSPQEGPYNSPLHF. The DNA for the CDR3 is TGTGTCAGCAGCCCGCAGGAGGGCCCCTATAATTCACCCCTCCACTTT.

This clonotype turned up a few times. The chain joins TRBV27 to TRBJ1-1; 7 positions match TRBD1. Germline trimming cut 5 bases from V and 1 base from J; bases unmatched to any gene: 7. The CDR3 is 15 residues long. Germline-derived CDR1 and CDR2 are MNHEY and SMNVEV (reference sequence). CDR3 coding DNA: TGTGCCAGCAGTCCCCGGACAGGTCAGAACACTGAAGCTTTCTTT. It codes for CASSPRTGQNTEAFF.

This clonotype was seen only a few times. The rearrangement links TRBV6-6 to TRBJ2-5; tentative D call: TRBD1 (6 bases). The CDR3 spans 15 residues. Germline CDR1 reads MNHNY; CDR2 reads SVGAGI (reference sequence). With 6 bases removed from V and 3 bases from J, the gap between germline ends came to 17 bases. The CDR3: CASSTLWGQEETQYF. CDR3 DNA: TGTGCCAGCAGCACCCTTTGGGGACAAGAAGAGACCCAGTACTTC.

This clonotype appeared a few times. The chain uses TRBV28 and TRBJ2-5, with TRBD2 matching 7 bases. CDR1 and CDR2 from the germline V gene are MDHEN and SYDVKM. V was clipped by 10 bases and J by 3 bases; unmatched bases: 17. This CDR3 spans 16 amino acids. CDR3 sequence (DNA): TGTGCCACCGTAGGGGAGGGGCTAGGGAGGAAAGAGACCCAGTACTTC. The encoded protein is CATVGEGLGRKETQYF.

Only a few counts were recorded for this clonotype. The rearrangement links TRBV12-3 or TRBV12-4 to TRBJ2-2; no reliable D call. The CDR3 contains 12 residues. V gave up 3 bases and J gave up 10 bases, with 9 bases separating them. The CDR3 bases are TGTGCCAGCAGTTTGGGCCCTCCGGAGCTGTTTTTT. This sequence encodes CASSLGPPELFF.

This chain joins TRBV19 and TRBJ1-2, with 10 bases matching TRBD1. The CDR3 runs 15 residues. CDR1 and CDR2 from the germline V gene are LNHDA and SQIVND (reference sequence). The trim removed 1 base at V and 3 bases at J, leaving 2 bases unmatched. CDR3 residues: CASSIGTGGHYGYTF. CDR3 nucleotides: TGTGCCAGTAGTATAGGGACAGGGGGGCACTATGGCTACACCTTC.